One sample yielded the 4 T cell receptor beta chains listed below, sequenced in a study of blood T cell repertoires in COVID-19. Profiled with immunoSEQ multiplex PCR; TCRdb holds only in-frame clones, not every one. The sample includes roughly 98,000 clones, approximately 80% of them seen just once. The sample consisted of peripheral blood. These receptors all stem from a man between 70 and 80 years old with active or convalescent COVID-19.

As for this clone: An end of the junction differs from the germline gene, which may be a read error. J is TRBJ1-4 and V is TRBV20-1; D is perhaps TRBD1 (6 bases). This CDR3 spans 14 amino acids. The germline gives CDR1 DFQATT, CDR2 SNEGSKA (reference sequence). The CDR3 DNA reads TGCAGTGCTAGTTCCGGGACAACAAATGAAAAACTGTTTTTT. Its protein product is CSASSGTTNEKLFF.

The CDR3 region is CASSQAQGVGYEQYF. CDR3 nucleotides: TGTGCCAGCAGCCAAGCACAGGGAGTTGGATACGAGCAGTACTTC. This chain links TRBV4-2 with TRBJ2-7, with D tentatively TRBD1 (6 bases). This CDR3 spans 15 amino acids. Germline values: CDR1 LGHNA, CDR2 YNFKEQ. V was trimmed by 1 base and J by 4 bases, leaving 14 bases between them.

The CDR3 spells CASSITGTGGNIQYF. The CDR3 DNA is TGTGCCAGTAGTATCACCGGGACAGGGGGCAACATTCAGTACTTC. The chain carries TRBV19 and TRBJ2-4; 12 bases match TRBD1. Germline assignment: CDR1 LNHDA and CDR2 SQIVND (reference sequence). CDR3 length equals 15 residues. V gave up 3 bases and J gave up 7 bases; unmatched junction bases: 4.

The chain joins TRBV15 to TRBJ1-1; no clear D gene. V lost 5 bases to trimming and J lost 6 bases, with 16 bases between them. From germline, CDR1 is LNHNV and CDR2 YYDKDF (reference sequence). This CDR3 region has 14 residues. The CDR3 region has the DNA TGTGCCACCAGCCGCTCGGTATCCGGGGCTGAAGCTTTCTTT. Protein: CATSRSVSGAEAFF.